This TCR beta chain originates from a study of T-cell memory formation after mild COVID-19. Looking at the study overall: Across donors, TCR clusters were largely donor specific.

J gave up 4 bases and V 4 bases, and 6 bases lay outside the gene matches. Per germline, CDR1 MNHEY and CDR2 SVGAGI. This CDR3 has 15 amino acids. General study findings and limits: Clones shrinking between day 15 and 85 showed a balanced CD4/CD8 split, and those that grew later tilted toward CD4+. CM and EM subsets held most contracting CD4+ clones; EMRA held CD8+ ones.

A single record per CDR3 protein comes from TCRdb applying MiXCR to the 5' RACE reads. The sample contains roughly 350,000 distinct CDR3 sequences, around a fifth of which appear only once. As regards this clonotype: Its antigen is undetermined.

The TCR sequence derives from an adult woman who had mild COVID-19 (a few samples of this study predate the infection). Cell type and time point are not known. The sequencing input was PBMCs or a T cell subset sorted from them (not recorded which). The chain employs TRBV6-5 and TRBJ1-2; 10 bases are a match to TRBD1. Written as DNA, the CDR3 is TGTGCCAGCAGTTTGGGACAGGGGTTCCTCTATGGCTACACCTTC. It encodes CASSLGQGFLYGYTF.